One sample yielded the 20 T cell receptor beta chains listed below, sequenced in a study of blood T cell repertoires in COVID-19. Sequenced by immunoSEQ multiplex PCR; TCRdb stores in-frame clones only, minus some. This table holds about 440,000 clones, about 92% found once. The sequenced material came from PBMCs or T cells enriched from blood (not recorded which). These receptors came from a man aged 18-30 years who had recovered from COVID-19.

The chain combines TRBV2 with TRBJ2-1, with a tentative D call TRBD2 (6 bases). Germline CDR1 SNHLY, CDR2 FYNNEI. The CDR3 is made up of 16 amino acids. The V end lost 10 bases, the J end lost 2 bases, and 21 bases lay between the germline ends. This chain's CDR3 is CATKVGHGSPYNEQFF. The CDR3 DNA sequence: TGTGCCACCAAGGTAGGGCACGGGAGTCCCTACAATGAGCAGTTCTTC. Full variable domain (rest looked up from reference TRBV2 and TRBJ2-1): EPEVTQTPSHQVTQMGQEVILRCVPISNHLYFYWYRQILGQKVEFLVSFYNNEISEKSEIFDDQFSVERPDGSNFTLKIRSTKLEDSAMYFCATKVGHGSPYNEQFFGPGTRLTVL.

The V gene is TRBV25-1, the J gene TRBJ2-3, with 10 nucleotides matching TRBD2. Germline assignment: CDR1 MGHDK and CDR2 SYGVNS. CDR3 size: 15 residues. The ends lost 5 bases at V and 2 bases at J; junction bases unmatched: 4. CDR3 DNA: TGTGCCAGCAGTCCAGCGGGGGGGAACACAGATACGCAGTATTTT. Protein sequence: CASSPAGGNTDTQYF.

This clone turned up a few times. V gene TRBV24-1 combines with J gene TRBJ1-2; D gene ambiguous. CDR1 is KGHDR, CDR2 SFDVKD, per germline. The CDR3 has 14 residues. The germline V and J ends were trimmed by 4 bases and 7 bases, with 15 bases remaining between them. CDR3 region: CATSEVGEASGYTF. The CDR3 DNA sequence: TGTGCCACCAGTGAAGTCGGGGAGGCTTCTGGCTACACCTTC.

The chain uses TRBV19 and TRBJ1-3, with 8 bases aligning to TRBD1. Trimming cost V 5 bases and J 2 bases; bases outside gene matches: 5. Germline CDR1 is LNHDA and CDR2 is SQIVND (reference sequence). This CDR3 has 15 residues. As DNA, the CDR3 is TGTGCCAGTAGTGCTGGACAGGGAGCTGGAAACACCATATATTTT. Translating it yields CASSAGQGAGNTIYF.

The V gene is TRBV11-2, the J gene TRBJ2-1; 12 bases line up with TRBD2. Germline V CDR1 and CDR2: SGHAT, FQNNGV. V lost 2 bases and J lost 3; bases outside the gene matches: 5. This CDR3 has 17 residues. CDR3 DNA sequence: TGTGCCAGCAGCTTATGGAGACTAGCGGGAGTCTACAATGAGCAGTTCTTC. Translated: CASSLWRLAGVYNEQFF.

The rearrangement uses TRBV15 and TRBJ1-6, with D possibly being TRBD1 (5 bases). Germline V CDR1 and CDR2: LNHNV, YYDKDF (reference sequence). Trimming shortened V by 5 bases and J by 2 bases, and 19 bases separated the two germline ends. CDR3 length: 18 amino acids. The CDR3 DNA is TGTGCCACCAGCGGACGTACGGTATTGACAGCCTATAATTCACCCCTCCACTTT. It specifies CATSGRTVLTAYNSPLHF.

This clone was picked up one time. The same CDR3 can be traced to other DNA sequences in this sample. The chain links TRBV18 to TRBJ2-7; 7 bases map to TRBD1. This CDR3 contains 14 residues. V was pared by 2 bases and J by 4 bases, with 5 bases of the junction left unmatched. Germline CDR1 is KGHSH and CDR2 is LQKENI. CDR3 sequence reads: CASSPTGTAYEQYF. The DNA of the CDR3 is TGTGCCAGCTCACCAACCGGGACAGCATACGAGCAGTACTTC.

The chain employs TRBV6-5 and TRBJ1-6; 7 nucleotides match TRBD1. The CDR3 sequence is 15 residues long. V trimming: 7 bases; J trimming: 5 bases; junction bases outside the gene matches: 8. Germline lookup yields CDR1 MNHEY and CDR2 SVGAGI. CDR3 sequence: CASNPGTVNNSPLHF. As DNA, the CDR3 is TGTGCCAGCAACCCCGGGACAGTTAATAATTCACCCCTCCACTTT.

J is TRBJ2-3 and V is TRBV2; 9 bases are shared with TRBD2. In germline, CDR1 is SNHLY, CDR2 FYNNEI. The ends lost 6 bases at V and 5 bases at J; junction bases unmatched: 12. The CDR3 totals 16 residues. The CDR3 DNA sequence: TGTGCCAGCAGCGAGGCGGGGGGGCCTTTAAGAGATACGCAGTATTTT. Its translation: CASSEAGGPLRDTQYF.

This clone was observed once. V and J are TRBV19 and TRBJ1-1, with D uncertain. The CDR3 loop spans 14 amino acids. Germline CDR1 is LNHDA and CDR2 is SQIVND (reference sequence). V was cut by 6 bases and J by 1 base, with 12 bases left in between. The CDR3 sequence: CASRSLGENTEAFF. The CDR3 DNA sequence: TGTGCCAGTAGATCACTTGGAGAGAACACTGAAGCTTTCTTT.

The J gene is TRBJ1-3, the V gene TRBV5-6, with TRBD1 matching over 8 bases. In germline, CDR1 is SGHDT, CDR2 YYEEEE. Losses at the gene ends were 4 bases for V and 0 bases for J; bases not matched to a gene: 9. The CDR3 length is 17 residues. For the CDR3, the DNA is TGTGCCAGCAGCGCTCGGACAGGGCTGTTCTCTGGAAACACCATATATTTT. Residues: CASSARTGLFSGNTIYF.

The chain combines TRBV5-1 with TRBJ2-2; 10 bases fit TRBD1. CDR3 length: 16 amino acids. Per germline, CDR1 SGHRS and CDR2 YFSETQ. Germline trimming cut 4 bases from V and 12 bases from J; bases unmatched to any gene: 15. This CDR3 is CASSESDGGQGFKLFF. CDR3 coding DNA: TGCGCCAGCAGCGAATCTGATGGGGGACAGGGGTTCAAGCTGTTTTTT.

This chain links TRBV24-1 with TRBJ2-7; 7 nucleotides align to TRBD1. The CDR3 is made up of 16 amino acids. With 1 base clipped from V and 6 bases from J, the junction kept 11 bases outside the gene matches. CDR1 and CDR2 (germline): KGHDR, SFDVKD. CDR3 bases: TGTGCCACCAGTGATTTATACAGGGGTCATGGCTGCGAGCAGTACTTC. It is translated as CATSDLYRGHGCEQYF.

The chain has TRBV2 and TRBJ1-5; unclear D gene. V gave up 7 bases and J gave up 0 bases, with 10 bases separating them. The germline V gene encodes CDR1 SNHLY and CDR2 FYNNEI. The CDR3 covers 14 residues. The CDR3 bases are TGTGCCAGCATCGGGGATTATAGCAATCAGCCCCAGCATTTT. It is translated as CASIGDYSNQPQHF.

The chain carries TRBV3-1 (or the pseudogene TRBV3-2) and TRBJ2-5; the D gene is possibly TRBD2 (6 bases). The germline V gene has CDR1 LGHDT and CDR2 YNNKEL (reference sequence). The CDR3 contains 18 residues. The V gene lost 0 bases and the J gene lost 0 bases, with 17 bases spanning the gap. CDR3 protein: CASSQERGWVGNQETQYF. The CDR3 coding sequence is TGTGCCAGCAGCCAAGAACGGGGGTGGGTCGGGAACCAAGAGACCCAGTACTTC.

The chain has TRBV3-1 (or the pseudogene TRBV3-2) and TRBJ1-5, with TRBD1 as a possible D gene (6 bases). The germline gives CDR1 LGHDT, CDR2 YNNKEL (reference sequence). CDR3 length: 13 amino acids. With 8 bases removed from V and 3 bases from J, the gap between germline ends came to 11 bases. CDR3 residues: CASSGATNQPQHF. CDR3 sequence (DNA): TGTGCCAGCTCAGGGGCGACCAATCAGCCCCAGCATTTT.

This chain connects TRBV7-3 to TRBJ2-5, with a tentative D call TRBD2 (5 bases). CDR1 is SGHTA, CDR2 FQGTGA, per germline. The CDR3 sequence is 13 residues long. V gave up 8 bases and J gave up 5 bases, with 15 bases separating them. The DNA for the CDR3 is TGTGCCAGCGGGCTAGCTCCGATGGAGACCCAGTACTTC. As protein: CASGLAPMETQYF.

The chain carries TRBV3-1 (or the pseudogene TRBV3-2) and TRBJ1-2; TRBD1 is a possible D gene (6 bases). The CDR3 consists of 13 residues. Looked up from germline, CDR1 is LGHDT and CDR2 is YNNKEL (reference sequence). V lost 4 bases, J lost 8 bases, and 14 bases lay in between. Written as DNA, the CDR3 is TGTGCCAGCAGCCCGGGCAGGCAGGGGGGCTACACCTTC. Translated: CASSPGRQGGYTF.

The rearrangement links TRBV27 to TRBJ2-1; the match to TRBD2 covers 12 bases. Losses at the gene ends were 1 base for V and 0 bases for J; bases not matched to a gene: 4. This CDR3 region has 18 residues. The germline V gene encodes CDR1 MNHEY and CDR2 SMNVEV (reference sequence). The CDR3 spells CASSLLGLAGSSYNEQFF. The CDR3 bases are TGTGCCAGCAGTTTATTGGGACTAGCGGGTAGCTCCTACAATGAGCAGTTCTTC.

This sequence joins TRBV20-1 and TRBJ1-2; TRBD1 matches at 7 bases. Per germline, CDR1 DFQATT and CDR2 SNEGSKA (reference sequence). This CDR3 is 11 amino acids long. J gave up 2 bases and V 8 bases, and 2 bases lay outside the gene matches. The CDR3 DNA is TGCAGTAAACAGGGGAACTATGGCTACACCTTC. Translated, it gives CSKQGNYGYTF.